These 30 T cell receptor beta chains were sequenced from one sample in a study of PD-1 blockade in classical Hodgkin lymphoma. TCRdb's copy holds only in-frame clones and misses some; the assay was immunoSEQ multiplex PCR. The table has around 30,000 clones, around nine tenths seen once. As for time point: newly diagnosed, previously untreated cHL patient sample. With magnetic negative selection, CD4+ T cells were purified from PBMCs that had been thawed. Input material: CD4+ T cells from blood. Receptors originate from a human donor with classical Hodgkin lymphoma.

This chain uses TRBV5-1 with TRBJ1-1; perhaps TRBD1 as D (6 bases). Trimming took 4 bases from V and 6 from J, leaving 19 bases between them. This CDR3 contains 15 residues. CDR1 is SGHRS, CDR2 YFSETQ, per germline. This CDR3 reads CASSAKTGPGAEAFF. CDR3 coding DNA: TGCGCCAGCAGCGCAAAGACAGGACCCGGGGCTGAAGCTTTCTTT.

The gene calls are TRBV7-2 and TRBJ2-4, with D possibly being TRBD1 (6 bases). The CDR3 extends over 15 amino acids. From germline, CDR1 is SGHTA and CDR2 FQGNSA. Trimming pared 2 bases from V and 0 bases from J, leaving 8 bases between. CDR3 protein: CASSLRGQAKNIQYF. Here the CDR3 DNA reads TGTGCCAGCAGCTTAAGGGGACAAGCCAAAAACATTCAGTACTTC.

This chain links TRBV2 with TRBJ2-1; a possible D gene is TRBD2 (5 bases). The CDR3 runs 15 residues. V lost 6 bases and J 0 bases, leaving 12 bases between the germline ends. Per germline, CDR1 SNHLY and CDR2 FYNNEI. This CDR3 is CASSEEVSSYNEQFF. The CDR3 coding sequence is TGTGCCAGCAGCGAGGAGGTTAGCTCCTACAATGAGCAGTTCTTC.

The chain joins TRBV7-2 to TRBJ2-1; 8 bases map to TRBD1. Germline trimming cut 5 bases from V and 1 base from J; bases unmatched to any gene: 7. CDR1 is SGHTA, CDR2 FQGNSA, per germline. This CDR3 contains 16 residues. The CDR3 nucleotides read TGTGCCAGCAGCCCATGGACAGGGATATCCTACAATGAGCAGTTCTTC. The encoded protein is CASSPWTGISYNEQFF.

This rearrangement joins TRBV28 to TRBJ1-1; possibly TRBD1 for D (6 bases). V was cut by 4 bases and J by 1 base, with 13 bases left in between. CDR1 and CDR2 from the germline V gene are MDHEN and SYDVKM. The CDR3 has 15 residues. The CDR3 reads CASSSGQRENTEAFF. DNA for the CDR3: TGTGCCAGCAGTTCGGGACAAAGAGAGAACACTGAAGCTTTCTTT. Variable domain in full (rest from reference TRBV28 and TRBJ1-1): DVKVTQSSRYLVKRTGEKVFLECVQDMDHENMFWYRQDPGLGLRLIYFSYDVKMKEKGDIPEGYSVSREKKERFSLILESASTNQTSMYLCASSSGQRENTEAFFGQGTRLTVV.

This chain links TRBV5-4 with TRBJ2-6; D is perhaps TRBD1 or TRBD2 (6 bases each). CDR3 size: 15 residues. V was clipped by 10 bases and J by 0 bases, with 14 bases between them. In germline, CDR1 is SGHNT, CDR2 YYREEE (reference sequence). CDR3 nucleotides: TGTGCCGTGACCCGGGGGCACTCTGGGGCCAACGTCCTGACTTTC. This encodes CAVTRGHSGANVLTF.

This chain connects TRBV7-2 to TRBJ1-2; D unclear. This CDR3 is 12 amino acids long. Germline loops: CDR1 SGHTA, CDR2 FQGNSA. V lost 6 bases to trimming and J lost 7 bases, with 12 bases between them. The CDR3 DNA sequence: TGTGCCAGCAGTCGGTACCGGGGTGGCTACACCTTC. Translated, it gives CASSRYRGGYTF.

The V call is TRBV7-6, the J call TRBJ2-3; 7 positions match TRBD2. The length of the CDR3 is 15 residues. V shed 2 bases and J 0 bases; nucleotides not matched to a gene: 2. Germline V gives CDR1 SGHVS, CDR2 FNYEAQ. CDR3 protein: CASSLRTSSTDTQYF. DNA for the CDR3: TGTGCCAGCAGCTTAAGGACTAGTAGCACAGATACGCAGTATTTT.

The V gene is TRBV12-2, the J gene TRBJ2-1; the table names TRBD2, a call not compared with the DNA. TRBV12-2 is an annotated pseudogene. The CDR3 contains 16 residues. CDR3 in amino acids: CASRPLTVSSYNEQFF. In nucleotides, the CDR3 is TGTGCAAGTCGTCCCTTGACTGTAAGCTCCTACAATGAGCAGTTCTTC.

The chain joins TRBV19 to TRBJ1-1; D is unclear. The germline V gene has CDR1 LNHDA and CDR2 SQIVND (reference sequence). V was trimmed by 8 bases and J by 5 bases, leaving 18 bases between them. This CDR3 has 14 amino acids. The DNA of the CDR3 is TGTGCCAGTCGAGGACCATCTTTGAGGACTGAAGCTTTCTTT. This codes for CASRGPSLRTEAFF. The full variable domain, in which reference TRBV19 and TRBJ1-1 provide the parts outside the CDR3, is DGGITQSPKYLFRKEGQNVTLSCEQNLNHDAMYWYRQDPGQGLRLIYYSQIVNDFQKGDIAEGYSVSREKKESFPLTVTSAQKNPTAFYLCASRGPSLRTEAFFGQGTRLTVV.

This clone was recorded a few times. V gene TRBV7-6 combines with J gene TRBJ1-1; possible D gene TRBD1, 6 bases. Trimming removed 5 bases from V and 4 bases from J, with 11 bases in between. There are 13 residues in the CDR3. The germline gives CDR1 SGHVS, CDR2 FNYEAQ. DNA of the CDR3: TGTGCCAGCAGCCCCACAGGGAGCACTGAAGCTTTCTTT. Its translation: CASSPTGSTEAFF.

J is TRBJ1-2 and V is TRBV7-2; 8 nucleotides agree with TRBD1. From germline, CDR1 is SGHTA and CDR2 FQGNSA. CDR3 length: 14 residues. Trimming removed 5 bases from V and 8 bases from J; junction bases left unmatched: 10. The CDR3 DNA follows: TGTGCCAGCAGCCTCGACAGGGGTCTGAGGGGCTACACCTTC. Translated, it gives CASSLDRGLRGYTF.

J is TRBJ2-7 and V is TRBV10-1, with 7 bases fitting TRBD1. Per the germline V gene, CDR1 is WNHNN and CDR2 is SYGVQD (reference sequence). Trimming at V came to 6 bases and at J to 5 bases, leaving 7 bases not matched to a gene. This CDR3 is 13 amino acids long. CDR3 protein: CASSSGQLDEQYF. Here the CDR3 DNA reads TGCGCCAGCAGCTCGGGACAGCTGGACGAGCAGTACTTC.

The chain is built from TRBV5-1 and TRBJ1-2, with D possibly TRBD1 on 5 matching bases. The ends were cut back, 0 bases at V and 5 bases at J, with 5 bases in the middle. The CDR3 loop spans 12 amino acids. Germline values: CDR1 SGHRS, CDR2 YFSETQ. DNA of the CDR3: TGCGCCAGCAGCTTGGGGGGGTATGGCTACACCTTC. Its translation is CASSLGGYGYTF.

As DNA, the CDR3 is TGCGCCAGCAGCTTGAGGGGGGAGCGCAATGAGCAGTTCTTC. This gives the protein CASSLRGERNEQFF. This chain joins TRBV5-1 and TRBJ2-1, with D perhaps matching TRBD1 or TRBD2 (6 bases each). The CDR3 covers 14 residues. CDR1 SGHRS and CDR2 YFSETQ come from the germline V gene. Trimming stripped 1 base from V and 6 bases from J, with 11 bases between. Combining the CDR3 with reference TRBV5-1 and TRBJ2-1 gives the whole variable domain KAGVTQTPRYLIKTRGQQVTLSCSPISGHRSVSWYQQTPGQGLQFLFEYFSETQRNKGNFPGRFSGRQFSNSRSEMNVSTLELGDSALYLCASSLRGERNEQFFGPGTRLTVL.

This clone was seen only once. The chain carries TRBV19 and TRBJ1-1; no reliable D call. With 6 bases removed from V and 0 bases from J, the gap between germline ends came to 20 bases. The germline gives CDR1 LNHDA, CDR2 SQIVND (reference sequence). The CDR3 is made up of 17 amino acids. CDR3 in amino acids: CASSERPGLHMNTEAFF. The CDR3 DNA sequence: TGTGCCAGTAGCGAACGACCGGGATTACACATGAACACTGAAGCTTTCTTT.

The chain employs TRBV7-6 and TRBJ2-6, with D possibly TRBD1 on 5 matching bases. CDR1 is SGHVS and CDR2 is FNYEAQ in the germline V gene. Trimming stripped 5 bases from V and 1 base from J, with 15 bases between. The CDR3 consists of 17 residues. CDR3 sequence (DNA): TGTGCCAGCAGCCTACAGGTTTCCTTTTCTGGGGCCAACGTCCTGACTTTC. Residues: CASSLQVSFSGANVLTF.

This rearrangement joins TRBV5-3 to TRBJ2-5; D unclear. TRBV5-3 has ORF status, its function being uncertain. CDR3 length equals 13 residues. Trimming cost V 8 bases and J 5 bases, with 16 bases left between them. The CDR3 DNA reads TGTGCCAGCGGTACGGACGCGACGGAGACCCAGTACTTC. It translates to CASGTDATETQYF.

This sequence joins TRBV10-3 and TRBJ2-7; a weak D match, TRBD1 (5 bases). The CDR3 covers 14 residues. Germline V CDR1 and CDR2: ENHRY, SYGVKD. V was pared by 10 bases and J by 4 bases, with 20 bases between. CDR3 DNA: TGTGCCACCGCCTGGGCCTCAAGGGGTTACGAGCAGTACTTC. Encoded protein: CATAWASRGYEQYF.

The J gene is TRBJ1-5, the V gene TRBV19; D uncertain. Per the germline V gene, CDR1 is LNHDA and CDR2 is SQIVND (reference sequence). This CDR3 has 15 residues. V shed 3 bases and J shed 0 bases, with 9 bases lying between them. The CDR3 nucleotides are TGTGCCAGTAGTATCCGCATCTATAGCAATCAGCCCCAGCATTTT. Amino acid sequence: CASSIRIYSNQPQHF.

V gene TRBV19 combines with J gene TRBJ1-2; D unclear. The CDR3 consists of 19 residues. The ends were cut back, 1 base at V and 7 bases at J, with 28 bases in the middle. Germline assignment: CDR1 LNHDA and CDR2 SQIVND (reference sequence). The CDR3 reads CASSIAFVRQASAQIGYTF. For the CDR3, the DNA is TGTGCCAGTAGTATAGCCTTCGTTAGGCAGGCTTCGGCTCAGATTGGCTACACCTTC.

This sequence joins TRBV5-1 and TRBJ1-5; TRBD1 is a possible D gene (5 bases). This CDR3 contains 15 residues. Deletions cut 0 bases from V and 3 bases from J, with 10 bases between. CDR1 SGHRS and CDR2 YFSETQ come from the germline V gene. The CDR3 DNA reads as TGCGCCAGCAGCTTGGCAGGACACGTCAATCAGCCCCAGCATTTT. This gives the protein CASSLAGHVNQPQHF.

Here the CDR3 DNA reads TGTGCCAGTAGTATAGTTAGCAGGGGAGGAACTGAAGCTTTCTTT. Residues: CASSIVSRGGTEAFF. This chain links TRBV19 with TRBJ1-1, with a tentative D call TRBD1 (6 bases). The CDR3 consists of 15 residues. Germline CDR1 and CDR2: LNHDA and SQIVND (reference sequence). V lost 1 base and J lost 5, with 14 bases in between.

The V and J genes are TRBV18 and TRBJ2-7; 9 bases are shared with TRBD1. V lost 1 base to trimming and J lost 5 bases; unmatched junction nucleotides: 6. The germline V gene encodes CDR1 KGHSH and CDR2 LQKENI. CDR3 length: 15 amino acids. The CDR3 DNA reads as TGTGCCAGCTCACCACAACAGGGACAGGGAAACGAGCAGTACTTC. Its translation is CASSPQQGQGNEQYF.

The V and J genes are TRBV11-2 and TRBJ2-2; 8 nucleotides agree with TRBD2. V lost 4 bases to trimming and J lost 6 bases; unmatched junction nucleotides: 4. The CDR3 loop spans 14 amino acids. Germline lookup yields CDR1 SGHAT and CDR2 FQNNGV. The CDR3 is CASSSWTSSGELFF. The DNA of the CDR3 is TGTGCCAGCAGCTCCTGGACTAGCTCCGGGGAGCTGTTTTTT.

This chain connects TRBV18 to TRBJ2-2; D is uncertain. The length of the CDR3 is 13 residues. In germline, CDR1 is KGHSH, CDR2 LQKENI. V lost 2 bases, J lost 5 bases, and 6 bases lay in between. This CDR3 is CASSPKGTGELFF. DNA of the CDR3: TGTGCCAGCTCACCAAAGGGAACCGGGGAGCTGTTTTTT.

The CDR3: CASSVTGTSYEQYF. The DNA of the CDR3 is TGTGCCAGCAGCGTAACAGGGACATCCTACGAGCAGTACTTC. The genes are TRBV9 and TRBJ2-7, with TRBD1 as a possible D gene (6 bases). Germline CDR1 and CDR2: SGDLS and YYNGEE. Trimming cost V 1 base and J 1 base, with 9 bases left between them. The CDR3 is 14 residues long.

In DNA, the CDR3 is TGTGCCATCAGTGGCCCCCCGGACAGCAATGAGCAGTTCTTC. Its protein is CAISGPPDSNEQFF. The chain combines TRBV10-3 with TRBJ2-1; tentative D call: TRBD1 (6 bases). Per the germline V gene, CDR1 is ENHRY and CDR2 is SYGVKD. This CDR3 is 14 amino acids long. V was shortened by 4 bases and J by 6 bases, with 13 bases between the two germline ends.

V gene TRBV6-6 combines with J gene TRBJ2-3; D remains ambiguous. The CDR3 covers 16 residues. In germline, CDR1 is MNHNY, CDR2 SVGAGI (reference sequence). With 3 bases removed from V and 5 bases from J, the gap between germline ends came to 18 bases. Here the CDR3 reads CASSYPRYEAGDTQYF. DNA of the CDR3: TGTGCCAGCAGTTATCCCCGGTACGAGGCTGGAGATACGCAGTATTTT.

This chain links TRBV9 with TRBJ2-3; D ambiguous. The CDR3 is made up of 14 amino acids. Germline V gene data show CDR1 as SGDLS and CDR2 as YYNGEE. Trimming took off 1 base at V and 3 bases at J, with 9 bases between the two ends. The CDR3 DNA reads TGTGCCAGCAGCGTACTCTCCGAGACAGATACGCAGTATTTT. Translation gives CASSVLSETDTQYF.